The next 14 T cell receptor beta chains were all read from a single sample in a study of human T cells and chemical hapten exposure. Time point here: patch test 1, 2 weeks after DPC sensitization. Sample treatment: therapeutic diphenylcyclopropenone sensitization with weekly scalp DPC. Before extraction, the whole blood was not fractionated, and total RNA was taken from it. TCRdb reanalysed the RACE reads using MiXCR and keeps one entry per CDR3 protein. This repertoire shows approximately 52,000 distinct CDR3 sequences, roughly 9.6% found once; its top ten account for about 2%. Material: whole blood, obtained in connection with sensitization to the hapten diphenylcyclopropenone (DPC). The receptors derive from a woman aged 35 to 49 with alopecia areata. Some clones in this sample may be carry-over from other donors' samples.

The genes are TRBV10-3 and TRBJ2-5; no firm D call. The CDR3 consists of 14 residues. Trimming shortened V by 0 bases and J by 3 bases, and 8 bases separated the two germline ends. The germline V gene has CDR1 ENHRY and CDR2 SYGVKD. CDR3: CAISESGSEETQYF. As DNA, the CDR3 is TGTGCCATCAGTGAGTCGGGGTCAGAAGAGACCCAGTACTTC.

This clonotype has at least ten counts. The chain recombines TRBV20-1 with TRBJ1-1; D gene uncertain. Germline V gives CDR1 DFQATT, CDR2 SNEGSKA (reference sequence). The V end lost 4 bases, the J end lost 0 bases, and 12 bases lay between the germline ends. This CDR3 spans 14 amino acids. CDR3 DNA sequence: TGCAGTGCTAAGTCCACAGTCATGAACACTGAAGCTTTCTTT. It codes for CSAKSTVMNTEAFF.

This clonotype has only a few counts. The chain couples TRBV11-3 to TRBJ2-3; the D is unclear. Germline V gene sequence: CDR1 SGHNT, CDR2 YENEEA. The CDR3 loop spans 12 amino acids. The V and J ends lost 0 bases and 8 bases respectively, with 6 bases between them. The DNA for the CDR3 is TGTGCCAGCAGCTTAGACCCCAGTACGCAGTATTTT. Protein product: CASSLDPSTQYF. Full variable domain (remainder filled in from reference TRBV11-3 and TRBJ2-3): EAGVVQSPRYKIIEKKQPVAFWCNPISGHNTLYWYLQNLGQGPELLIRYENEEAVDDSQLPKDRFSAERLKGVDSTLKIQPAELGDSAVYLCASSLDPSTQYFGPGTRLTVL.

This clonotype has just a few counts. The rearrangement uses TRBV9 and TRBJ2-7, with D uncertain. V lost 2 bases to trimming and J lost 7 bases, with 4 bases between them. The CDR3 has 10 residues. Germline V gene sequence: CDR1 SGDLS, CDR2 YYNGEE. The CDR3 DNA is TGTGCCAGCAGCGTCCCGGAGCAGTACTTC. Protein product: CASSVPEQYF.

The chain couples TRBV7-3 to TRBJ2-3; TRBD1 might be the D (8 bases). CDR1 and CDR2 (germline): SGHTA, FQGTGA. The CDR3 has 15 amino acids. With 4 bases removed from V and 3 bases from J, the gap between germline ends came to 14 bases. The CDR3 loop is CASSSTGGATDTQYF. The CDR3 nucleotides read TGTGCCAGCAGCTCCACAGGGGGGGCGACAGATACGCAGTATTTT. The full variable domain, with the rest looked up from reference TRBV7-3 and TRBJ2-3, is GAGVSQTPSNKVTEKGKYVELRCDPISGHTALYWYRQSLGQGPEFLIYFQGTGAADDSGLPNDRFFAVRPEGSVSTLKIQRTERGDSAVYLCASSSTGGATDTQYFGPGTRLTVL.

The chain carries TRBV28 and TRBJ2-5; D may correspond to TRBD1 or TRBD2 (6 bases each). This CDR3 contains 14 residues. Germline CDR1 is MDHEN and CDR2 is SYDVKM. V dropped 5 bases and J dropped 4 bases, with 14 bases sitting between them. CDR3 protein: CASSDRGLVETQYF. The CDR3 nucleotides read TGTGCCAGCAGTGACCGGGGGCTGGTAGAGACCCAGTACTTC.

This clonotype was seen ten or more times. The chain is built from TRBV5-1 and TRBJ2-1; D possibly corresponds to TRBD2 (5 bases). The V and J ends lost 2 bases and 9 bases respectively, with 12 bases between them. The CDR3 loop spans 13 amino acids. Germline CDR1 reads SGHRS; CDR2 reads YFSETQ. CDR3 in amino acids: CASSFDYAVEQFF. For the CDR3, the DNA is TGCGCCAGCAGCTTTGACTACGCGGTTGAGCAGTTCTTC.

This clonotype was found many times. V usage is TRBV29-1 and J usage is TRBJ2-7, with 7 nucleotides matching TRBD1. The CDR3 loop spans 14 amino acids. V lost 1 base, J lost 3 bases, and 6 bases stayed unmatched. Germline CDR1 SQVTM, CDR2 ANQGSEA. In DNA, the CDR3 is TGCAGCGTTGAAGTTTGGGACAGATACTACGAGCAGTACTTC. Its protein is CSVEVWDRYYEQYF.

Ten or more counts support this clonotype. The CDR3 DNA is TGTGCCAGCAGTGACGGAGTCGGGACTAGCTCCTACAATGAGCAGTTCTTC. It is translated as CASSDGVGTSSYNEQFF. The genes are TRBV6-4 and TRBJ2-1, with TRBD2 matching over 8 bases. Per the germline V gene, CDR1 is MRHNA and CDR2 is SNTAGT. Trimming took 2 bases from V and 0 from J; bases not matched to a gene: 6. The CDR3 consists of 17 residues.

The chain combines TRBV3-1 with TRBJ2-7; 7 nucleotides align to TRBD2. The length of the CDR3 is 18 residues. Germline CDR1 is LGHDT and CDR2 is YNNKEL (reference sequence). V lost 0 bases to trimming and J lost 4 bases; unmatched junction nucleotides: 15. CDR3 bases: TGTGCCAGCAGCCAAGATCAGGGAAGGCGGGACTACTTTTACGAGCAGTACTTC. The encoded protein is CASSQDQGRRDYFYEQYF.

This clonotype came up a few times. The chain couples TRBV5-6 to TRBJ2-7, with 10 bases lining up with TRBD1. Germline loops: CDR1 SGHDT, CDR2 YYEEEE. V lost 0 bases, J lost 3 bases, and 0 bases stayed unmatched. This CDR3 contains 14 residues. CDR3 loop: CASSLGTGGYEQYF. CDR3 DNA: TGTGCCAGCAGCTTGGGGACAGGGGGCTACGAGCAGTACTTC.

This chain links TRBV3-1 with TRBJ2-2; TRBD2 is a possible D gene (6 bases). Germline-derived CDR1 and CDR2 are LGHDT and YNNKEL (reference sequence). V lost 4 bases and J lost 4, with 16 bases in between. This CDR3 spans 16 amino acids. In DNA, the CDR3 is TGTGCCAGCAGCCCCCGGACCGCGCGGGGCACCGGGGAGCTGTTTTTT. Its translation: CASSPRTARGTGELFF.

This clonotype was seen a handful of times. This rearrangement joins TRBV29-1 to TRBJ2-5; D is undetermined. The V end lost 7 bases, the J end lost 2 bases, and 17 bases lay between the germline ends. There are 14 residues in the CDR3. Germline V gene sequence: CDR1 SQVTM, CDR2 ANQGSEA. The CDR3: CSGQQTVRQETQYF. DNA of the CDR3: TGCAGCGGACAACAGACTGTGAGGCAAGAGACCCAGTACTTC.

This clonotype has ten or more counts. The gene calls are TRBV19 and TRBJ2-2; the D call may be TRBD1 or TRBD2 (5 bases each). The V end lost 10 bases, the J end lost 3 bases, and 15 bases lay between the germline ends. In germline, CDR1 is LNHDA, CDR2 SQIVND (reference sequence). The CDR3 extends over 14 amino acids. The CDR3 region has the DNA TGTGCCACCAGGGACCCTTCCGACACCGGGGAGCTGTTTTTT. Residues: CATRDPSDTGELFF.